This T cell receptor (beta chain) is drawn from a study of T-cell memory formation after mild COVID-19 (dated by TCRdb to about 2021). About the study as a whole: TCR sequence clusters from the two donors were found to be largely donor specific. The cohort was made up of two young adult volunteers, one female and one male, who were previously healthy. In a couple of donors, T-cell clones that expanded and contracted after mild COVID-19 were followed by sequencing TCRalpha and TCRbeta repertoires longitudinally. General conclusions and limits of the study: The study covered only a couple of mild cases, and larger cohorts including severe cases with pre-infection samples were considered necessary. Some responding clones were detected in pre-infection memory, which suggested that pre-existing cross-reactive memory T cells had joined the SARS-CoV-2 response. SARS-CoV-2 specificity of the second-wave clones peaking on day 37 was not confirmed. Balanced CD4/CD8 phenotypes were observed for clones contracting from day 15 to 85, whereas a bias towards CD4+ was observed for a second wave of clones expanding from day 15 to 37. Contracting CD4+ clones were found mainly in CM and EM memory subsets, while CD8+ clones were enriched in EMRA.

Ficoll-Paque density gradient centrifugation was the method used to isolate PBMCs. The table lists this clonotype with a few counts. There is no known antigen for this receptor. The sample holds no much larger clone one base away, and base qualities are not on file. Trimming accounts for 5 bases at V and 3 bases at J, while the number of junction bases matched to no gene is 5. The CDR3 sequence holds 15 residues, the cysteine and phenylalanine included. Of all the DNA, just the CDR3 is kept, 45 bases in frame from base 1. For sequencing, an Illumina NovaSeq 6000 was employed. Using 5'RACE with constant-segment primers, TCRalpha and TCRbeta cDNA libraries were constructed, with sample barcodes and unique molecular identifiers added in the process. Trizol reagent was used to extract RNA from every sample. The libraries were amplified in two PCR steps, and the second step added a second sample barcode and Illumina TruSeq adapters. The libraries were sequenced on an Illumina NovaSeq using 2 x 150 bp paired-end reads. The study's processing was this. Reads were demultiplexed and collapsed into UMI-guided consensus sequences with migec v1.2.7. With mixcr v2.1.11, UMI consensuses were aligned to TRA and TRB V and J templates and assembled into clonotypes. A clonotype was counted as expanded or contracted only when both edgeR and NoisET called the clonotype significant, with the noise models trained on biological replicates. edgeR calls used a false discovery rate-adjusted p below 0.01 and a log2 fold-change threshold of 1. As an exploratory analysis of dynamics, max-normalized trajectories of the 1000 most abundant clonotypes were examined with PCA combined with hierarchical clustering. Separately sequenced CD4+ and CD8+ repertoires were used to assign a CD4 or CD8 phenotype to each responding clone. TCRdb trimmed public reads at Q25 via fastp, called clones via MiXCR and kept in-frame beta chains. Merged by CDR3 protein, the rows form single entries marked with the most common genes and DNA. The V and J calls here are based on TCRdb, not the publication. This sample comprises hundreds of thousands of distinct CDR3 sequences, roughly 17% of them detected only once. The biggest ten clones account for around a fifth of the sample.

Sequences were obtained from PBMCs or a T cell subset sorted from them (not recorded which). The TCR sequence derives from a man younger than 30 who had mild COVID-19 (a few samples of this study predate the infection). The sample titles of this study are shuffled in the database, so cell type and time point are left out; the donor was told from shared clones. The rearranged segments are TRBV12-3 or TRBV12-4 and TRBJ2-1; the central 9 bases match TRBD2. The DNA is TGTGCCAGCAGTCTGCGGGGGGGATTCTACAATGAGCAGTTCTTC. Its translation is CASSLRGGFYNEQFF.